This T cell receptor beta chain originates from a study of identical twins (dated by TCRdb to between 2015 and 2016). About the investigation overall: To test whether fetal clonotypes persist, this study deep-sequenced TCR alpha and beta repertoires from monozygotic twins, from unrelated adults of various ages, and from cord blood. To rule out contamination, replicate twin experiments were performed at different times with different library preparation protocols. The full study reports these points: The excess sharing between twins in beta out-of-frame sequences was weaker because fewer shared sequences reduced the signal-to-noise ratio. Zero-insertion analyses could be partly confounded by invariant T cells such as MAIT and iNKT, though diverse VJ usage argued against such confounding for most clonotypes. Out-of-frame TCR alpha sharing in monozygotic twins was systematically underestimated by recombination models, whereas sharing between unrelated individuals was in agreement with the recombination models. Compared with coincidental sharing between unrelated individuals, an excess of low generation-probability sequences was observed among out-of-frame TCR alpha sequences shared between twins. Because the same donors could not be followed over many years, the conclusions depended on cross-sectional statistical analysis. Abundant cord blood beta clonotypes had fewer insertions, young adult naive repertoires showed a similar but weaker trend, and memory repertoires showed no such trend.

Trimming leaves V shorter by 6 bases and J shorter by 8 bases, with the junction holding 5 bases beyond the gene matches. The CDR3, from cysteine to phenylalanine, totals 12 residues. Of all the DNA, just the CDR3 is kept, 36 bases in frame from base 1. The germline V gene (reference sequence) provides CDR1 DFQATT and CDR2 SNEGSKA. The library was generated by 5' RACE. Instrument used: Illumina HiSeq 2000. Template switching introduced a universal primer binding site; the final cDNA contained a unique molecular identifier, enabling accurate counting of TCR cDNA molecules. Specific primers in the conserved constant-segment region were used to synthesize first-strand cDNA for TCR alpha and beta chains. Each cDNA library was double barcoded, with a SMART-Mk sample barcode plus Illumina barcodes, to control for contamination. TruSeq adapter sequences along with Illumina sample barcodes were introduced in two successive PCR steps. The TCR alpha and beta cDNA libraries were sequenced on the Illumina HiSeq platform using custom primers. The paper's processing steps were these. MiGEC processed the raw reads to extract unique molecular identifiers, while MiXCR was used to determine the CDR3 positions. Recombination models were inferred per individual with the repgenHMM and IGoR tools using an EM algorithm. The tcR package in R was used for shared clonotype analysis, with sharing normalized by the product of cloneset sizes. To study raw recombination free of thymic and clonal selection effects, out-of-frame nonproductive sequences were analyzed. The raw public reads went through TCRdb reprocessing: fastp at Q25, MiXCR clone calling, in-frame beta chains kept. Each CDR3 protein appears once, grouped with its most common genes and DNA. TCRdb's processing, not the study's, gives the V and J calls here. This sample has about 340,000 distinct CDR3 sequences in its table, and about 10% of those were observed once. The ten largest clones represent roughly 9% of the sample.

This clonotype was picked up many times. The antigen this receptor binds is unknown. Base qualities were left out, and no much larger clone turns up one base away. Every donor in the study was a healthy Caucasian. The researchers also sequenced three unrelated adults who were not twins: a male aged 18 to 29, a male aged 50 to 60, and a female aged 50 to 60. Miltenyi CD45RO+ enrichment and human naive T-cell isolation kits were used to isolate memory (CD45RO+) and naive T cells from PBMC. This clonotype originated in a woman aged 45-65 years in good health. The chain joins TRBV20-1 to TRBJ2-1; 9 central nucleotides agree with TRBD2. The source material was naive T cells sorted from blood. In light of the paper, this sample's cell subset or site label describes: cells isolated with a human naive T-cell isolation kit. This receptor carries the CDR3 CSAPGLADEQFF. The DNA reads as follows: TGCAGTGCCCCGGGACTAGCTGATGAGCAGTTCTTC.